These T cell receptor beta chains were read from a single sample in a study of T cells in Graves' hyperthyroidism and ophthalmopathy. One entry per CDR3 protein results from TCRdb running MiXCR on the multiplex PCR reads. Altogether over 650,000 distinct CDR3 sequences are present, just under 45% being singletons, with the ten largest covering 7% to 7.5%. Sequenced sample: peripheral blood or thyroid tissue (not recorded which). These receptors all come from an adult man with Graves' disease, either hyperthyroidism or ophthalmopathy (not recorded which). CDR3s include the opening cysteine and the closing phenylalanine or tryptophan. Each record gives: V gene, clone size, J gene, D gene, CDR3 protein, CDR3 DNA. The D gene is left open where the match is weak. Only part of the rows carry a size: once, few, many, or a class if the clone is expanded.

TRBV10-3	NA	TRBJ1-2	NA	CAISDPRAGVTGGYTF	TGTGCCATCAGTGATCCTAGGGCAGGAGTCACGGGTGGCTACACCTTC
TRBV10-3	few	TRBJ2-7	NA	CASWGRGLSYEQYF	TGTGCCAGCTGGGGCAGGGGTCTCTCCTACGAGCAGTACTTC
TRBV12-3/TRBV12-4	NA	TRBJ1-1	NA	CASRDGFNTEAFF	TGTGCCAGCAGAGACGGTTTCAACACTGAAGCTTTCTTT
TRBV28	NA	TRBJ1-2	NA	CASNTQGTYGYTF	TGTGCCAGCAATACGCAGGGGACCTATGGCTACACCTTC
TRBV5-1	NA	TRBJ2-7	TRBD1	CASRGQGPYEQYF	TGCGCCAGCAGGGGACAGGGGCCCTACGAGCAGTACTTC
TRBV29-1	NA	TRBJ2-7	NA	CSVEEGGEQYF	TGCAGCGTTGAAGAGGGGGGCGAGCAGTACTTC
TRBV7-8	NA	TRBJ1-2	NA	CASSPRGGQRNYGYTF	TGTGCCAGCAGCCCACGGGGGGGGCAGAGAAACTATGGCTACACCTTC
TRBV15	NA	TRBJ1-5	TRBD1	CATSRVASNLDRGLQPQHF	TGTGCCACCAGCAGAGTTGCGAGCAACCTCGACAGGGGGCTTCAGCCCCAGCATTTT
TRBV10-3	NA	TRBJ1-2	NA	CASSEGAASYGYTF	TGTGCCAGCAGTGAAGGAGCAGCGAGCTATGGCTACACCTTC
TRBV7-9	many	TRBJ2-5	NA	CASSLAFRQETQYF	TGTGCCAGCAGCTTAGCGTTCCGTCAAGAGACCCAGTACTTC
TRBV7-6	NA	TRBJ2-7	TRBD2	CASSYHLEMTSGGTYEQYF	TGTGCCAGCAGCTATCACCTCGAAATGACTAGCGGGGGAACGTACGAGCAGTACTTC
TRBV19	NA	TRBJ2-7	TRBD1	CASSTRTGGSYEQYF	TGTGCCAGTAGTACCCGAACAGGGGGCTCCTACGAGCAGTACTTC
TRBV7-9	NA	TRBJ1-1	TRBD1	CASSEPGQGTTEAFF	TGTGCCAGCAGCGAACCGGGACAGGGGACCACTGAAGCTTTCTTT
TRBV15	few	TRBJ1-4	TRBD1	CATSTPRDRSPSNEKLFF	TGTGCCACCAGCACCCCCCGGGACAGATCCCCCTCCAATGAAAAACTGTTTTTT
TRBV7-6	NA	TRBJ1-1	NA	CASSSRDGGTHEAFF	TGTGCCAGCAGCTCTAGAGACGGCGGGACCCATGAAGCTTTCTTT
TRBV25-1	NA	TRBJ1-2	NA	CASSYSRAANYGYTF	TGTGCCAGCAGTTACTCGAGGGCCGCTAACTATGGCTACACCTTC
TRBV2	NA	TRBJ1-5	NA	CASRAEAEKPAQHF	TGTGCCAGCAGGGCGGAAGCCGAGAAACCGGCCCAGCATTTC
TRBV7-9	few	TRBJ2-5	NA	CASSLSTGTQYF	TGTGCCAGCAGCCTAAGCACCGGGACCCAGTACTTC
TRBV7-8	few	TRBJ1-2	TRBD1	CASSGTGTGDDGYTF	TGTGCCAGCAGCGGAACCGGGACAGGGGACGATGGCTACACCTTC
TRBV20-1	NA	TRBJ1-5	TRBD1	CSASQGGYGQPQHF	TGCAGTGCCTCACAGGGGGGGTACGGTCAGCCCCAGCATTTT
TRBV20-1	many	TRBJ1-5	TRBD1	CSARGGTGQGQPQHF	TGCAGTGCTAGGGGGGGGACAGGGCAAGGACAGCCCCAGCATTTT
TRBV2	NA	TRBJ1-5	TRBD1	CASDRGQGGYSNQPQHF	TGTGCCAGCGACAGGGGACAGGGCGGATATAGCAATCAGCCCCAGCATTTT
TRBV7-2	few	TRBJ1-3	NA	CASSLAPVSGNTIYF	TGTGCCAGCAGCTTAGCCCCAGTCTCTGGAAACACCATATATTTT
TRBV20-1	many	TRBJ1-5	NA	CSASEDSNQPQHF	TGCAGTGCTAGCGAGGATAGCAATCAGCCCCAGCATTTT
TRBV7-8	NA	TRBJ2-5	NA	CASSVTGPQETQYF	TGTGCCAGCAGCGTAACGGGGCCCCAAGAGACCCAGTACTTC
TRBV7-2	many	TRBJ1-1	NA	CASSFGTQNTEAFF	TGTGCCAGCAGCTTCGGGACTCAGAACACTGAAGCTTTCTTT
TRBV20-1	NA	TRBJ2-5	NA	CSARSMGEETQYF	TGCAGTGCCCGTAGCATGGGGGAAGAGACCCAGTACTTC
TRBV6-6	NA	TRBJ2-7	NA	CASSLSSPGAYEQYF	TGTGCCAGCAGTTTATCGAGCCCAGGGGCCTACGAGCAGTACTTC
TRBV19	NA	TRBJ2-2	TRBD1	CASKVQGASGELFF	TGTGCCAGTAAAGTTCAGGGGGCCTCCGGGGAGCTGTTTTTT
TRBV5-1	NA	TRBJ1-6	NA	CASSLGPRSRNSPLHF	TGCGCCAGCAGCCTCGGACCCCGAAGTCGGAATTCACCCCTCCACTTT
TRBV20-1	NA	TRBJ2-7	TRBD2	CSARSSGGAYEQYF	TGCAGTGCTAGGTCAAGCGGGGGGGCCTACGAGCAGTACTTC
TRBV5-6	few	TRBJ2-6	NA	CASSRGLISGANVLTF	TGTGCCAGCAGCCGAGGACTGATTTCTGGGGCCAACGTCCTGACTTTC
TRBV7-8	NA	TRBJ2-7	TRBD1	CASSQGGQGAYEQYF	TGTGCCAGCAGCCAAGGTGGGCAGGGGGCCTACGAGCAGTACTTC
TRBV2	NA	TRBJ1-2	TRBD1	CASTLRGQGDGYTF	TGTGCCAGCACCCTCCGAGGACAGGGAGATGGCTACACCTTC
TRBV7-9	NA	TRBJ2-6	NA	CASSNRDLYGANVLTF	TGTGCCAGCAGCAACAGGGATCTCTATGGGGCCAACGTCCTGACTTTC
TRBV7-9	few	TRBJ1-6	NA	CASSSHDLNSPLHF	TGTGCCAGCAGCTCGCACGACCTAAATTCACCCCTCCACTTT
TRBV9	NA	TRBJ1-1	NA	CASSQEWGANTEAFF	TGTGCCAGCAGCCAAGAATGGGGGGCGAACACTGAAGCTTTCTTT
TRBV25-1	many	TRBJ1-1	NA	CASSENGRVAFF	TGTGCCAGCAGTGAAAACGGCAGGGTCGCTTTCTTT
TRBV19	NA	TRBJ1-2	TRBD1	CASSGGTGVYGYTF	TGTGCCAGTAGTGGAGGGACAGGGGTTTATGGCTACACCTTC
TRBV20-1	NA	TRBJ2-5	TRBD2	CSARGRIGLAGAETQYF	TGCAGTGCTAGAGGTCGAATAGGACTAGCGGGAGCGGAGACCCAGTACTTC
TRBV7-8	NA	TRBJ1-6	TRBD1	CASSPLSWTGVRNSPLHF	TGTGCCAGCAGCCCATTATCTTGGACAGGGGTGCGAAATTCACCCCTCCACTTT
TRBV29-1	once	TRBJ1-1	NA	CSVAGQTAEAFF	TGCAGCGTTGCAGGTCAAACAGCTGAAGCTTTCTTT
TRBV20-1	NA	TRBJ2-2	TRBD1	CSGTGRTNTGELFF	TGCAGTGGGACAGGGAGGACGAACACCGGGGAGCTGTTTTTT
TRBV15	NA	TRBJ2-7	TRBD2	CATSSSYSGSQRQYF	TGTGCCACCAGCAGCTCTTATAGCGGGAGTCAAAGGCAGTACTTC
TRBV2	NA	TRBJ1-4	NA	CASSEEGGRSF	TGTGCCAGCAGTGAGGAGGGGGGGCGAAGCTTT
TRBV10-3	once	TRBJ2-5	NA	CAISESWGTQYF	TGTGCCATCAGTGAGTCTTGGGGGACCCAGTACTTC
TRBV7-2	many	TRBJ1-5	TRBD1	CASRGQGRYQPQHF	TGTGCCAGCCGAGGACAGGGGCGTTATCAGCCCCAGCATTTT
TRBV7-9	many	TRBJ2-5	NA	CASSFRDSQETQYF	TGTGCCAGCAGCTTCCGGGACTCTCAAGAGACCCAGTACTTC
TRBV19	few	TRBJ1-5	NA	CASSIQGRDQPQHF	TGTGCCAGTAGTATACAGGGTCGCGATCAGCCCCAGCATTTT